The entry below gives a single T cell receptor (beta chain) sequence along with its context. Its antigen is undetermined. The data stem from a study of OX40 agonist ivuxolimab in advanced cancers. This CDR3 contains 20 residues. The V gene lost 5 bases and the J gene lost 4 bases, with 32 bases spanning the gap. Germline CDR1 reads LNHDA; CDR2 reads SQIVND (reference sequence). The data were produced by immunoSEQ multiplex PCR, yet TCRdb's version contains in-frame clones alone and is incomplete. Counted here are some 100,000 clones, about 90% occurring once; the ten biggest clones make up around 0.15%. Whole-study findings and limits: Partial responders receiving 0.1-3.0 mg/kg showed among the lowest clonal expansion. Both blood CD4+ and CD8+ T cells showed clonal growth by week 6 at 0.1 to 3.0 mg/kg.

The clonotype was recovered from an adult with an advanced solid tumor such as melanoma, head and neck, liver or kidney cancer. The V call is TRBV19, the J call TRBJ1-2, with D perhaps TRBD1 (6 bases). Sequenced material: CD4+ or CD8+ T cells sorted from blood, taken in a trial of the OX40 agonist ivuxolimab. The CDR3 reads CASSPTGFGTPGRGGYGYTF. The CDR3 DNA is TGTGCCAGTAGTCCCACCGGATTCGGTACACCTGGCAGGGGTGGCTATGGCTACACCTTC. The entire variable domain, with the rest obtained from reference TRBV19 and TRBJ1-2, is as follows: DGGITQSPKYLFRKEGQNVTLSCEQNLNHDAMYWYRQDPGQGLRLIYYSQIVNDFQKGDIAEGYSVSREKKESFPLTVTSAQKNPTAFYLCASSPTGFGTPGRGGYGYTFGSGTRLTVV.